This entry is about one T cell receptor beta chain. The sample belongs to a study of blood T cells in healthy people across ages. Sample-barcoded 5' priming and a J-beta primer mix drove a second PCR of roughly 6 to 12 cycles. From the 5' RACE reads, TCRdb called clonotypes with MiXCR, one entry per CDR3 protein. The data contain approximately 810,000 distinct CDR3 sequences, about 34% of them singletons. CDR3 length: 16 amino acids. Germline trimming cut 5 bases from V and 0 bases from J; bases unmatched to any gene: 6. The germline V gene encodes CDR1 SEHNR and CDR2 FQNEAQ (reference sequence). The clonotype comes from a man aged 18 to 30 in good health. Sequences were obtained from blood. V and J are TRBV7-9 and TRBJ2-1; 8 bases map to TRBD2. The CDR3 sequence: CASSIRSGGSYNEQFF. The DNA for the CDR3 is TGTGCCAGCAGCATTCGAAGCGGGGGCTCCTACAATGAGCAGTTCTTC. Full variable domain (missing parts from reference TRBV7-9 and TRBJ2-1): DTGVSQNPRHKITKRGQNVTFRCDPISEHNRLYWYRQTLGQGPEFLTYFQNEAQLEKSRLLSDRFSAERPKGSFSTLEIQRTEQGDSAMYLCASSIRSGGSYNEQFFGPGTRLTVL.